Each of the 31 T cell receptor beta chains below was sequenced from the same sample in a study of tumor-infiltrating lymphocytes in primary liver carcinoma. Unsorted bulk tissue, 20-30 mg of it, served as the source for co-extraction of RNA and DNA. With a constant-region primer, TCR beta cDNA was made from 400 to 550 ng of total RNA. The TCR beta library was amplified through three nested multiplex PCR rounds in a modified ARM-PCR procedure. Primers for the first two PCR rounds were TRBV1-TRBV30 forward primers and a C-beta reverse primer (approximately 9 cycles per round). TCRdb re-derived calls from the multiplex PCR reads in MiXCR, one entry per CDR3 protein. Among approximately 110,000 distinct CDR3 sequences, 64% were seen once, and the ten largest hold 8.4%. The sample taken for sequencing was liver tumor tissue from sampling region 3. Subset meaning: tumor region T3, left-lateral pole. The receptor source for this set is an older woman with primary liver carcinoma and hepatitis B virus infection.

As for this clonotype: A much more abundant neighbour one base away suggests this may be a read error. This chain joins TRBV28 and TRBJ2-5, with TRBD2 identical over 8 bases. Germline V gives CDR1 MDHEN, CDR2 SYDVKM. This CDR3 contains 16 residues. The CDR3 region is CTSSPMVGRAEETQYF. The DNA for the CDR3 is TGTACCAGCAGTCCGATGGTCGGGAGGGCTGAAGAGACCCAGTACTTC.

The V and J genes are TRBV5-6 and TRBJ2-1; D is perhaps TRBD1 (7 bases). Trimming took off 0 bases at V and 3 bases at J, with 19 bases between the two ends. CDR3 size: 18 residues. Germline V gene sequence: CDR1 SGHDT, CDR2 YYEEEE. The CDR3 is CASSLAPRGRGNYNEQFF. CDR3 sequence (DNA): TGTGCCAGCAGCTTGGCTCCGAGGGGGCGGGGAAACTACAATGAGCAGTTCTTC.

The V call is TRBV5-1, the J call TRBJ1-1; 9 nucleotides line up with TRBD1. Germline V gene sequence: CDR1 SGHRS, CDR2 YFSETQ. The CDR3 totals 15 residues. J lost 5 bases, V lost 0 bases, and 5 bases had no gene match. The CDR3 loop reads CASSLGDRVWTEAFF. The CDR3 DNA reads TGCGCCAGCAGCTTGGGGGACAGGGTGTGGACTGAAGCTTTCTTT.

For this clonotype: Germline is not matched at one junction end, which may reflect a read error. This chain uses TRBV11-2 with TRBJ1-3; possible D gene TRBD1, 6 bases. This CDR3 spans 18 amino acids. Germline loops: CDR1 SGHAT, CDR2 FQNNGV. The CDR3 is CVSSFRDKGAYSGNTIYF. The CDR3 nucleotides read TGTGTCAGCAGCTTCCGGGACAAGGGAGCGTACTCTGGAAACACCATATATTTT.

The chain links TRBV20-1 to TRBJ1-6, with a weak D call TRBD1 (5 bases). The V gene lost 6 bases and the J gene lost 5 bases, with 11 bases spanning the gap. Germline V gives CDR1 DFQATT, CDR2 SNEGSKA (reference sequence). This CDR3 contains 13 residues. The CDR3 DNA follows: TGCAGTGCCAGGGACGGGAATAATTCACCCCTCCACTTT. Translation gives CSARDGNNSPLHF.

This clonotype was counted many times. The chain recombines TRBV6-1 with TRBJ1-1, with 8 bases that match TRBD1. CDR1 is MNHNS, CDR2 SASEGT, per germline. V trimming: 8 bases; J trimming: 8 bases; junction bases outside the gene matches: 16. CDR3 length: 15 amino acids. CDR3 in DNA: TGTGCCAGCTCTAAGGACAGGGAAGGGGGCCGCGAAGCTTTCTTT. Translation: CASSKDREGGREAFF.

In the case of this clonotype: One junction end does not reproduce the germline sequence, and a read error may be involved. This chain connects TRBV11-3 to TRBJ2-3; D not certain. This CDR3 region has 13 residues. Germline V lookup: CDR1 SGHNT, CDR2 YENEEA. CDR3 nucleotide sequence: TGTGCCAGTAGCTTACATCGAGGAGATATGCAGTATTTT. Translation gives CASSLHRGDMQYF.

As concerns this clonotype: A read error may explain this, as a much larger clone is one base away. This sequence joins TRBV12-3 or TRBV12-4 and TRBJ1-1, with 7 bases lining up with TRBD1. The CDR3 totals 13 residues. The CDR3 bases are TGTGTCAGCAGCCGGACAGGCCGACCTGAAGCTTTCTTT. As protein: CVSSRTGRPEAFF.

This clonotype showed up many times. The chain combines TRBV11-2 with TRBJ2-6; 9 nucleotides match TRBD1. This CDR3 region has 18 residues. Germline CDR1 SGHAT, CDR2 FQNNGV. The junction had 6 bases not matched to a gene; V was cut back by 1 base and J by 2 bases. The CDR3 reads CASSLAPGQGPGANVLTF. CDR3 coding DNA: TGTGCCAGCAGCTTAGCCCCGGGACAGGGCCCTGGGGCCAACGTCCTGACTTTC.

On this clonotype: A much larger clone differs by one base, so this may be a read error. The chain carries TRBV5-5 and TRBJ2-7, with a possible D match to TRBD1 (6 bases). CDR1 is SGHKS, CDR2 YYEKEE, per germline (reference sequence). This CDR3 spans 14 amino acids. The V end was cut by 4 bases, the J end by 0 bases, with 11 bases between. Written as DNA, the CDR3 is TGTGCCAGCAGCCAACAGGGAAGCTCCTACGAGCAGTACTTC. Its translation is CASSQQGSSYEQYF.

V and J are TRBV29-1 and TRBJ2-7; 7 bases match TRBD2. Losses at the gene ends were 6 bases for V and 8 bases for J; bases not matched to a gene: 10. The CDR3 totals 12 residues. Germline V CDR1 and CDR2: SQVTM, ANQGSEA. For the CDR3, the DNA is TGCAGCGTCGGCTCCAGGGAGGGGCAGCAGTACTTC. It yields the protein CSVGSREGQQYF.

With respect to this clonotype: A read error may account for a junction end that differs from germline. The V gene is TRBV7-9, the J gene TRBJ2-2; D remains unclear. The CDR3 loop spans 13 amino acids. The germline CDR1 and CDR2 sequences are SEHNR and FQNEAQ (reference sequence). The DNA of the CDR3 is TGTACCAGCAGCTCACGAGACACCGGGGAGCTGTTTTTT. Translated, it gives CTSSSRDTGELFF.

This clonotype was detected many times. The chain joins TRBV29-1 to TRBJ1-2; a weak D match, TRBD1 (5 bases). This CDR3 comprises 11 residues. In germline, CDR1 is SQVTM, CDR2 ANQGSEA. The germline V and J ends were trimmed by 5 bases and 4 bases, with 8 bases remaining between them. CDR3 nucleotide sequence: TGCAGCGTTCCAGGGCGCTATGGCTACACCTTC. Encoded protein: CSVPGRYGYTF.

As concerns this clonotype: This may come from a read error, since a much larger clone is one base off. The chain uses TRBV4-2 and TRBJ2-1, with D uncertain. The germline CDR1 and CDR2 sequences are LGHNA and YNFKEQ. The CDR3 has 15 residues. The CDR3 is CASSLSSPQYNKQFF. CDR3 nucleotides: TGTGCCAGCAGCCTAAGTTCCCCTCAGTACAATAAGCAGTTCTTC.

In regard to this clonotype: A read error may account for a junction end that differs from germline. The chain couples TRBV5-4 to TRBJ2-5; D perhaps matches TRBD2 (6 bases). The CDR3 consists of 14 residues. CDR1 and CDR2 (germline): SGHNT, YYREEE (reference sequence). The DNA of the CDR3 is TGTACCAGCAGCAATGGGGGACTGCAAGAGACCCAGTACTTC. It translates to CTSSNGGLQETQYF.

V gene TRBV18 combines with J gene TRBJ1-3; D gene uncertain. V dropped 0 bases and J dropped 4 bases, with 1 base sitting between them. This CDR3 region has 12 residues. Per germline, CDR1 KGHSH and CDR2 LQKENI. The CDR3 here is CASSPPGNTIYF. In nucleotides, the CDR3 is TGTGCCAGCTCACCACCAGGAAACACCATATATTTT.

Of note for this clonotype: The conserved phenylalanine or tryptophan normally closing the CDR3 is absent here, so this likely arose from a read error. The chain couples TRBV11-2 to TRBJ1-5, with D hard to call. CDR3 size: 13 residues. The germline V gene encodes CDR1 SGHAT and CDR2 FQNNGV. The CDR3 here is CASIVMYDQPQHL. In DNA form, the CDR3 reads TGTGCTAGCATCGTCATGTATGATCAGCCCCAGCATTTA.

This clonotype was seen ten or more times. The J gene is TRBJ2-3, the V gene TRBV5-4, with D tentatively TRBD2 (6 bases). The V and J ends lost 0 bases and 9 bases respectively, with 14 bases between them. The germline V gene encodes CDR1 SGHNT and CDR2 YYREEE (reference sequence). The CDR3 extends over 14 amino acids. The CDR3 loop reads CASSLGSGLLTQYF. The CDR3 DNA reads TGTGCCAGCAGCTTGGGCTCGGGACTCCTAACGCAGTATTTT.

Notes on this clonotype: The junction shows a germline mismatch at one end, possibly a read error. The chain links TRBV11-2 to TRBJ2-1, with D possibly being TRBD2 (7 bases). CDR3 length: 15 residues. Germline CDR1 and CDR2: SGHAT and FQNNGV. CDR3 in amino acids: CASSLWGGSYSEQFF. The CDR3, as DNA: TGTGCCAGCAGCTTATGGGGGGGCTCCTACAGTGAGCAATTCTTC.

At least ten counts were recorded for this clonotype. CDR3 nucleotides: TGCGCCAGCAGCCAAGATCCCCGATTCCAAGAGACCCAGTACTTC. Protein sequence: CASSQDPRFQETQYF. This chain uses TRBV4-1 with TRBJ2-5; no reliable D call. Germline CDR1 and CDR2: MGHRA and YSYEKL. V was pared by 0 bases and J by 1 base, with 9 bases between. The CDR3 consists of 15 residues.

As regards this clonotype: The DNA is left out, because the CDR3 cannot be placed on it with certainty; the CDR3 is given as TCRdb lists it. V gene TRBV5-1 combines with J gene TRBJ1-1; the D call of TRBD1 is as the table states it, not checked on the DNA. The germline V gene has CDR1 SGHRS and CDR2 YFSETQ. The CDR3 length is 16 residues, termini included. Here the CDR3 reads CASTWGQGIPNTEASF.

This clonotype was counted once. The gene calls are TRBV5-1 and TRBJ2-1; TRBD2 matches at 11 bases. Germline V gene lookup returns CDR1 SGHRS and CDR2 YFSETQ. The CDR3 is made up of 18 amino acids. J lost 6 bases, V lost 1 base, and 12 bases had no gene match. Here the CDR3 DNA reads TGCGCCAGCAGCTTGTTTGAACTAGCGGGAGTAGGGGGCAATGAGCAGTTCTTC. It is translated as CASSLFELAGVGGNEQFF. The variable domain in full, with the rest retrieved from reference TRBV5-1 and TRBJ2-1, is KAGVTQTPRYLIKTRGQQVTLSCSPISGHRSVSWYQQTPGQGLQFLFEYFSETQRNKGNFPGRFSGRQFSNSRSEMNVSTLELGDSALYLCASSLFELAGVGGNEQFFGPGTRLTVL.

This clonotype is termed medium-sized. This sequence joins TRBV11-2 and TRBJ2-2; unclear D gene. The V gene's germline CDR1 is SGHAT and CDR2 FQNNGV. The CDR3 is 14 amino acids. V was shortened by 2 bases and J by 0 bases, with 4 bases between the two germline ends. CDR3: CASSLHPNTGELFF. The CDR3 nucleotides read TGTGCCAGCAGCTTACACCCGAACACCGGGGAGCTGTTTTTT.

V gene TRBV4-1 combines with J gene TRBJ2-7; TRBD2 agrees at 11 bases. Germline V gives CDR1 MGHRA, CDR2 YSYEKL. V gave up 1 base and J gave up 12 bases; unmatched junction bases: 11. CDR3 size: 15 residues. Here the CDR3 reads CASSQGLAGGYGLYF. The CDR3, as DNA: TGCGCCAGCAGCCAAGGGCTAGCGGGAGGCTACGGGCTGTACTTC.

About this clonotype: A much larger clone lies a single base off, so this may be a read error. The rearrangement uses TRBV29-1 and TRBJ2-1; 11 bases line up with TRBD2. The CDR3 length is 18 residues. CDR1 and CDR2 from the germline V gene are SQVTM and ANQGSEA. The V and J ends lost 7 bases and 9 bases, in that order; junction bases with no gene match: 23. CDR3 loop: CSGGGWGSGRAVRGEQFF. The CDR3 DNA follows: TGCAGCGGAGGAGGGTGGGGTAGCGGGAGGGCTGTACGGGGTGAGCAGTTCTTC.

With regard to this clonotype: The germline gene is not matched at one end of the junction; a read error may be the cause. CDR3 sequence (DNA): TGCGCCAGCAGTACCACAACAGAGGGCTCGAGGTCACCCCTCCACTTT. Translation gives CASSTTTEGSRSPLHF. The rearrangement joins TRBV6-6 to TRBJ1-6; D is unresolved. Germline assignment: CDR1 MNHNY and CDR2 SVGAGI (reference sequence). The CDR3 runs 16 residues.

Concerning this clonotype: The CDR3 carries no conserved terminal phenylalanine or tryptophan, so it likely arises from a read error. The chain is built from TRBV11-1 and TRBJ2-1, with a possible D match to TRBD1 (6 bases). CDR3 size: 12 residues. The germline V gene encodes CDR1 SGHAT and CDR2 FQDESV (reference sequence). CDR3 in amino acids: CASSLDRNGQFS. The CDR3 DNA follows: TGTGCCAGCAGCCTTGACAGGAATGGGCAGTTCTCC.

Turning to this clonotype: A much larger clone lies a single base off, so this may be a read error. The chain carries TRBV7-8 and TRBJ2-6, with TRBD1 as a possible D gene (5 bases). The CDR3 sequence is 16 residues long. Germline-derived CDR1 and CDR2 are SGHVS and FQNEAQ. The CDR3 region has the DNA TGTGCCAGCAGCTTAGACAGAGCGTCTGGGGCCAACGTCCTGGCTTTC. Translation: CASSLDRASGANVLAF.

This clonotype was observed once. One end of the junction fails to match germline, which may point to a read error. The genes are TRBV11-2 and TRBJ2-3; D possibly matches TRBD1 or TRBD2 (6 bases each). Germline V gene data show CDR1 as SGHAT and CDR2 as FQNNGV. This CDR3 is built from 16 residues. Here the CDR3 reads CASSRGMEGDMDTQYF. DNA for the CDR3: TGTGCAAGCAGCCGGGGGATGGAGGGGGATATGGATACGCAGTATTTT. Looking up the rest from reference TRBV11-2 and TRBJ2-3 gives the full variable domain: EAGVAQSPRYKIIEKRQSVAFWCNPISGHATLYWYQQILGQGPKLLIQFQNNGVVDDSQLPKDRFSAERLKGVDSTLKIQPAKLEDSAVYLCASSRGMEGDMDTQYFGPGTRLTVL.

On this clonotype: The junction and the germline gene differ at one end; a read error may be behind it. This sequence joins TRBV12-3 or TRBV12-4 and TRBJ2-3; the match to TRBD2 covers 9 bases. The CDR3 runs to 18 residues. CDR3 bases: TGTGCCAGCAGGGATGGGACTAGCAGGAGGGGGAGCATAGATACGCAGTATTTT. Its translation is CASRDGTSRRGSIDTQYF.

The chain is built from TRBV29-1 and TRBJ1-2; the D gene is possibly TRBD1 (5 bases). The ends were cut back, 7 bases at V and 7 bases at J, with 22 bases in the middle. Germline V gives CDR1 SQVTM, CDR2 ANQGSEA. This CDR3 region has 14 residues. The CDR3 protein is CSGDQGAQKGGYTF. DNA for the CDR3: TGCAGCGGCGATCAGGGAGCTCAGAAGGGTGGCTACACCTTC.